The clone carrying this T cell receptor beta chain came up many times. This CDR3 has 16 residues. V was clipped by 0 bases and J by 6 bases, with 18 bases between them. Germline CDR1 and CDR2: DFQATT and SNEGSKA (reference sequence). TCRdb re-called the 5' RACE reads through MiXCR, storing one row per CDR3 protein. The sample shows tens of thousands of distinct CDR3 sequences, under 20% of them seen only once. These data originate in a study of T cells of healthy individuals. This TCR came from a human donor in good health. The J gene is TRBJ2-1, the V gene TRBV20-1; D might be TRBD1 (7 bases). In nucleotides, the CDR3 is TGCAGTGCTAGAGACTGGCGGGACAGACCATCCAATGAGCAGTTCTTC. Its protein is CSARDWRDRPSNEQFF.